The following is a TCR beta chain sequence with its context. Its target is unknown. The TCR beta cDNA libraries carried unique molecular identifiers. TCRdb re-called the PCR reads through MiXCR, storing one row per CDR3 protein. The data show about 820,000 distinct CDR3 sequences, with roughly 50% seen just once and approximately 4.5% held by the top ten. Trimming took off 0 bases at V and 3 bases at J, with 9 bases between the two ends. The CDR3 covers 16 residues. Germline assignment: CDR1 LNHNV and CDR2 YYDKDF (reference sequence). The entry originates in a study of post-analysis software for immune sequencing data. Turning to the study itself: Both relapsing-remitting and secondary progressive multiple sclerosis featured among the disease courses, as did progressive-relapsing multiple sclerosis. General study points: There was significantly lower normalized Chao1 diversity in multiple sclerosis patients than in controls. Compared with controls, patients had more of about five TRBV segments, including TRBV5-6, TRBV5-1 and TRBV20-1.

Sequenced material: blood. The chain recombines TRBV15 with TRBJ2-6, with no clear D. This TCR came from a girl aged 10 to 17 with multiple sclerosis. CDR3 region: CATSRDGANGANVLTF. The CDR3 DNA reads as TGTGCCACCAGCAGAGATGGAGCGAATGGGGCCAACGTCCTGACTTTC.